The 17 T cell receptor beta chains reported below all come from one sample, sequenced in a study of T cells after yellow fever vaccination. In TCRdb, the 5' RACE reads were re-called with MiXCR into one record per CDR3 protein. This sample has around 500,000 distinct CDR3 sequences; 20% to 25% occur once, and the top ten carry around 17%. The source material was PBMCs, sampled about 20 days after the first yellow fever vaccination. These receptor sequences come from a man younger than 30 who received the YFV17D yellow fever vaccine.

This clonotype occurred a few times. CDR3 region: CASSEVNLYEQYF. The CDR3 nucleotides read TGTGCCAGCAGTGAAGTCAACCTCTACGAGCAGTACTTC. This chain joins TRBV6-1 and TRBJ2-7, with D unresolved. Germline V lookup: CDR1 MNHNS, CDR2 SASEGT. The CDR3 length is 13 residues. With 1 base removed from V and 3 bases from J, the gap between germline ends came to 7 bases.

The V and J genes are TRBV12-3 or TRBV12-4 and TRBJ1-1; a possible D gene is TRBD1 (5 bases). This CDR3 is built from 14 residues. V lost 6 bases, J lost 2 bases, and 13 bases lay in between. In DNA form, the CDR3 reads TGTGCCAGCAGCCATGACAGTCGAAACACTGAAGCTTTCTTT. Protein: CASSHDSRNTEAFF.

This clonotype showed up just a few times. The J gene is TRBJ2-1, the V gene TRBV11-2, with a possible D match to TRBD2 (7 bases). Germline V lookup: CDR1 SGHAT, CDR2 FQNNGV. Trimming left V 3 bases short and J 8 bases short, with 14 bases between. CDR3 length: 14 amino acids. CDR3: CASSFRTRGDEQFF. The CDR3 DNA reads as TGTGCCAGCAGCTTCCGGACTAGGGGGGATGAGCAGTTCTTC.

The CDR3 sequence: CASSQEWGVGQPQHF. DNA of the CDR3: TGCGCCAGCAGCCAAGAGTGGGGAGTTGGTCAGCCCCAGCATTTT. V gene TRBV4-1 combines with J gene TRBJ1-5, with D unclear. The V and J ends lost 0 bases and 6 bases respectively, with 12 bases between them. The CDR3 is 15 residues long. The germline V gene has CDR1 MGHRA and CDR2 YSYEKL.

This clonotype was detected a few times. The CDR3 spells CASSLAGFVGELFF. CDR3 DNA: TGTGCCAGCAGTTTAGCAGGTTTCGTCGGGGAGCTGTTTTTT. This chain links TRBV12-3 or TRBV12-4 with TRBJ2-2; D gene unclear. The CDR3 length is 14 residues. Trimming removed 0 bases from V and 7 bases from J, with 9 bases in between.

V is TRBV20-1 and J is TRBJ2-2; maybe TRBD1 (6 bases). Germline loops: CDR1 DFQATT, CDR2 SNEGSKA (reference sequence). The V end was cut by 5 bases, the J end by 2 bases, with 18 bases between. The CDR3 spans 16 residues. This chain's CDR3 is CSAFSAGTINTGELFF. The DNA of the CDR3 is TGCAGTGCTTTTTCCGCCGGGACAATTAACACCGGGGAGCTGTTTTTT.

The chain has TRBV14 and TRBJ2-5; D tentatively fits TRBD1 or TRBD2 (5 bases each). The V end lost 4 bases, the J end lost 8 bases, and 17 bases lay between the germline ends. Germline V gives CDR1 SGHDN, CDR2 FVKESK. This CDR3 contains 14 residues. CDR3: CASSPGTLAYTQYF. CDR3 in DNA: TGTGCCAGCAGCCCCGGGACGTTAGCGTACACCCAGTACTTC.

This sequence joins TRBV9 and TRBJ2-1, with 10 nucleotides matching TRBD1. After removal of 0 bases from V and 8 bases from J, the junction contained 2 bases not matched to a gene. This CDR3 comprises 14 residues. Germline V CDR1 and CDR2: SGDLS, YYNGEE. CDR3 nucleotide sequence: TGTGCCAGCAGCGTAGAGGGGACAGGGGATGAGCAGTTCTTC. It is translated as CASSVEGTGDEQFF.

This clonotype was observed a handful of times. The chain recombines TRBV29-1 with TRBJ2-3; 9 bases are shared with TRBD1. CDR1 and CDR2 from the germline V gene are SQVTM and ANQGSEA. The V and J ends lost 6 bases and 1 base, in that order; junction bases with no gene match: 5. There are 14 residues in the CDR3. The CDR3 is CSVETGGGTDTQYF. As DNA, the CDR3 is TGCAGCGTCGAGACAGGGGGTGGCACAGATACGCAGTATTTT.

This clonotype was picked up a small number of times. The genes are TRBV5-6 and TRBJ1-5; possibly TRBD1 for D (6 bases). Germline CDR1 and CDR2: SGHDT and YYEEEE. V shed 1 base and J shed 5 bases, with 16 bases lying between them. The CDR3 totals 16 residues. The CDR3 DNA reads TGTGCCAGCAGCTTGTGGGGAACAGGGTTGCATCAGCCCCAGCATTTT. This sequence encodes CASSLWGTGLHQPQHF.

The chain combines TRBV5-1 with TRBJ2-5, with 8 positions matching TRBD1. In germline, CDR1 is SGHRS, CDR2 YFSETQ. This CDR3 region has 15 residues. V lost 3 bases and J lost 3; bases outside the gene matches: 7. The CDR3 bases are TGCGCCAGCAGCTCCTTGGACAGGGCTGAAGAGACCCAGTACTTC. Amino acid sequence: CASSSLDRAEETQYF.

The chain combines TRBV7-6 with TRBJ2-7; D not resolved. The CDR3 covers 15 residues. CDR1 is SGHVS, CDR2 FNYEAQ, per germline. The germline V and J ends were trimmed by 2 bases and 0 bases, with 11 bases remaining between them. CDR3 DNA sequence: TGTGCCAGCAGCTTATTGTCGGCTGCCTCCTACGAGCAGTACTTC. Translating it yields CASSLLSAASYEQYF.

A few counts support this clonotype. This chain links TRBV5-1 with TRBJ2-5; TRBD2 matches 12 bases. Germline CDR1 is SGHRS and CDR2 is YFSETQ. The ends lost 1 base at V and 4 bases at J; junction bases unmatched: 8. The CDR3 runs 17 residues. This CDR3 is CASSLLAGGPEAETQYF. CDR3 nucleotides: TGCGCCAGCAGCTTGCTAGCGGGGGGGCCAGAGGCAGAGACCCAGTACTTC.

The chain combines TRBV9 with TRBJ2-3; the match to TRBD2 covers 7 bases. CDR1 and CDR2 from the germline V gene are SGDLS and YYNGEE. The CDR3 is 14 amino acids. Trimming removed 4 bases from V and 1 base from J; junction bases left unmatched: 3. The CDR3 region is CASSSGVGTDTQYF. The CDR3 DNA reads as TGTGCCAGCAGCAGCGGGGTAGGCACAGATACGCAGTATTTT.

This chain links TRBV4-3 with TRBJ2-3, with D hard to call. Trimming stripped 5 bases from V and 3 bases from J, with 18 bases between. Germline V gene sequence: CDR1 LGHNA, CDR2 YSLEER. The CDR3 has 16 amino acids. DNA of the CDR3: TGCGCCAGCAGCTTTCGACCGAGCACTGTGACAGATACGCAGTATTTT. It yields the protein CASSFRPSTVTDTQYF.

The rearrangement joins TRBV20-1 to TRBJ2-1, with unresolved D. The V end lost 6 bases, the J end lost 0 bases, and 12 bases lay between the germline ends. CDR1 and CDR2 from the germline V gene are DFQATT and SNEGSKA (reference sequence). The CDR3 covers 14 residues. CDR3 protein: CSAPGETSYNEQFF. DNA for the CDR3: TGCAGTGCCCCTGGCGAGACCTCCTACAATGAGCAGTTCTTC.

This clonotype has just a few counts. The chain links TRBV20-1 to TRBJ1-2; 12 bases match TRBD1. Losses at the gene ends were 5 bases for V and 5 bases for J; bases not matched to a gene: 12. Germline V gene lookup returns CDR1 DFQATT and CDR2 SNEGSKA (reference sequence). The CDR3 runs to 16 residues. CDR3 DNA sequence: TGCAGTGCTGTGGGGGGACAGGGGGCTGGATTGTATGGCTACACCTTC. Its translation: CSAVGGQGAGLYGYTF.